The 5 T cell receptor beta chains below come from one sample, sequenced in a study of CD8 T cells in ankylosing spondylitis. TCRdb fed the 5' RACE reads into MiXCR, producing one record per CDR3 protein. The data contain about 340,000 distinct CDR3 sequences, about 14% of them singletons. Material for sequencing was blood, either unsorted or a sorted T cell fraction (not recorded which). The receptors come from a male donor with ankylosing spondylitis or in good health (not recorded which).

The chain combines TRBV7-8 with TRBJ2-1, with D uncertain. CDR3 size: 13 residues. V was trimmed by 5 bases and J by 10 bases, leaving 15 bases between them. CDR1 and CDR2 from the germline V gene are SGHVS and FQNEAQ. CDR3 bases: TGTGCCAGCAGCCCAAGGGCGCCAAGGGAGCAGTTCTTC. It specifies CASSPRAPREQFF.

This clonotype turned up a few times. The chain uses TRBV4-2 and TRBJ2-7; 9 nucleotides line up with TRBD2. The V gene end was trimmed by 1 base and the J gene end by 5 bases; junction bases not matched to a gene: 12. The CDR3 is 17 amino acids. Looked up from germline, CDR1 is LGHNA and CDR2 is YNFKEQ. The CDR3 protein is CASSQGPNSGRKDEQYF. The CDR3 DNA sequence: TGTGCCAGCAGCCAAGGGCCGAATAGCGGGAGAAAGGACGAGCAGTACTTC.

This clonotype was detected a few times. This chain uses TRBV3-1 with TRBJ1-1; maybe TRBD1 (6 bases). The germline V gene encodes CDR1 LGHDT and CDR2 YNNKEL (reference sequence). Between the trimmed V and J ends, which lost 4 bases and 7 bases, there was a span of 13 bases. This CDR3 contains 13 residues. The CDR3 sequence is CASSPQLDSEAFF. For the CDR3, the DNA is TGTGCCAGCAGCCCTCAGTTGGACAGTGAAGCTTTCTTT.

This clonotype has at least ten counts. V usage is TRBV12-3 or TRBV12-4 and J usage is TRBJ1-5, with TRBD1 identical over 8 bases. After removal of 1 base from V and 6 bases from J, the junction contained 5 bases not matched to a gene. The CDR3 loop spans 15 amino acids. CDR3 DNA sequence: TGTGCCAGCAGTTTAGATGGCAGGGGGCTTCAGCCCCAGCATTTT. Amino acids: CASSLDGRGLQPQHF.

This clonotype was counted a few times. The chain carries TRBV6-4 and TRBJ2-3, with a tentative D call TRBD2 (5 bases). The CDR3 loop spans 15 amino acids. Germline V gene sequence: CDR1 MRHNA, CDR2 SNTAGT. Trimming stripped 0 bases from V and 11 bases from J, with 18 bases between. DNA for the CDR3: TGTGCCAGCAGTGACTCACGGGTGGGGAGATATGAGCAGTATTTT. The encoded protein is CASSDSRVGRYEQYF.